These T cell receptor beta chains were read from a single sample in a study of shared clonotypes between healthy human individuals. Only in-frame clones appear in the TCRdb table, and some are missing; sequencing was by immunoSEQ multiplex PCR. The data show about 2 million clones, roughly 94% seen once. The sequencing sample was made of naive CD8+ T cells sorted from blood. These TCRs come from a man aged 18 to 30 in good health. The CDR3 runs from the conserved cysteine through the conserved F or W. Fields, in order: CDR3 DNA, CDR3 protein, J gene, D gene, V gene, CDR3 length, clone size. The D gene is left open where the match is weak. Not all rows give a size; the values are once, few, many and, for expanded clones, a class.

CDR3 DNA: TGCAGCGTTGAAGATCTGATCAAGGATGAGCAGTTCTTC
CDR3 protein: CSVEDLIKDEQFF
J gene: TRBJ2-1
D gene: NA
V gene: TRBV29-1
CDR3 length: 13
clone size: NA

CDR3 DNA: TGTGCCATCATGGCCTCAGGTGGGCTTACAGATACGCAGTATTTT
CDR3 protein: CAIMASGGLTDTQYF
J gene: TRBJ2-3
D gene: NA
V gene: TRBV10-3
CDR3 length: 15
clone size: NA

CDR3 DNA: TGTGCCAGCAGCTCTAGCGGATCCTACAATGAGCAGTTCTTC
CDR3 protein: CASSSSGSYNEQFF
J gene: TRBJ2-1
D gene: TRBD2
V gene: TRBV5-4
CDR3 length: 14
clone size: NA

CDR3 DNA: TGTGCCAGCAGAGGAGACAGGGGGTATCAGCCCCAGCATTTT
CDR3 protein: CASRGDRGYQPQHF
J gene: TRBJ1-5
D gene: TRBD1
V gene: TRBV2
CDR3 length: 14
clone size: NA

CDR3 DNA: TGTGCCAGCAGCCCAACCCTACACAGGGGCTTCCCCTATGGCTACACCTTC
CDR3 protein: CASSPTLHRGFPYGYTF
J gene: TRBJ1-2
D gene: TRBD1
V gene: TRBV28
CDR3 length: 17
clone size: NA

CDR3 DNA: TGTGCCAGCAGCCAAGTATCACTAGCGGAGTACAATGAGCAGTTCTTC
CDR3 protein: CASSQVSLAEYNEQFF
J gene: TRBJ2-1
D gene: TRBD2
V gene: TRBV14
CDR3 length: 16
clone size: NA

CDR3 DNA: TGTGCCAGTAGTATCCGGAGCTCCTATAATTCACCCCTCCACTTT
CDR3 protein: CASSIRSSYNSPLHF
J gene: TRBJ1-6
D gene: NA
V gene: TRBV19
CDR3 length: 15
clone size: few

CDR3 DNA: TGCGCCAGCAGCTTGGAGGCAGGGAACACTGAAGCTTTCTTT
CDR3 protein: CASSLEAGNTEAFF
J gene: TRBJ1-1
D gene: NA
V gene: TRBV5-1
CDR3 length: 14
clone size: NA

CDR3 DNA: TGTGCCAGCAGCACCTTCGACAGCCCCTACGAGCAGTACTTC
CDR3 protein: CASSTFDSPYEQYF
J gene: TRBJ2-7
D gene: NA
V gene: TRBV9
CDR3 length: 14
clone size: NA

CDR3 DNA: TGTGCCAGCAGTGAATCGGCTAGCGGGATCCTCTCCTACGAGCAGTACTTC
CDR3 protein: CASSESASGILSYEQYF
J gene: TRBJ2-7
D gene: TRBD2
V gene: TRBV25-1
CDR3 length: 17
clone size: NA

CDR3 DNA: TGTGCCAGCAGCTTAAAGGACTATGGCTACACCTTC
CDR3 protein: CASSLKDYGYTF
J gene: TRBJ1-2
D gene: NA
V gene: TRBV5-6
CDR3 length: 12
clone size: NA